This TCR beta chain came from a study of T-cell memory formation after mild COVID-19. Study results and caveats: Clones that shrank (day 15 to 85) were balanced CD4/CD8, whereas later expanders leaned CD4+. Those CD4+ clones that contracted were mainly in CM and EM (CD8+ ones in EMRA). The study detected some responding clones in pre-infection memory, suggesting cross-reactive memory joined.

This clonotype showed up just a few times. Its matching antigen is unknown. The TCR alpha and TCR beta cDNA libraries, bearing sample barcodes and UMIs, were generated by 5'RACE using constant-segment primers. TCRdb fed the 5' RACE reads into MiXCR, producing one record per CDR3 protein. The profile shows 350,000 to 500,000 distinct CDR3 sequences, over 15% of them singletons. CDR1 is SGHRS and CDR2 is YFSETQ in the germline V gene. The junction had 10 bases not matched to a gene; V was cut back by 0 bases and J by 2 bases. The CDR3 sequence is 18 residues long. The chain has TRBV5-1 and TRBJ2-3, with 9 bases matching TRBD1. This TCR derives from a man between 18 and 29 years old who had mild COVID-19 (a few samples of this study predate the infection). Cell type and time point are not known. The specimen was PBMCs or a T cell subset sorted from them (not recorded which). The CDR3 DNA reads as TGCGCCAGCAGCTTGGGGACAGGGGCCTACGGAGACACAGATACGCAGTATTTT. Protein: CASSLGTGAYGDTDTQYF.